The 31 T cell receptor beta chains below were found in one sample sequenced in a study of early T cells in non-severe SARS-CoV-2 infection. TCRdb reprocessed the 5' RACE reads with MiXCR, giving one entry per CDR3 protein. The profile shows around 61,000 distinct CDR3 sequences, around an eighth of them singletons. Sequencing was done on a sample of whole blood. Every receptor here comes from an adult who was a healthcare worker with PCR-confirmed SARS-CoV-2 infection or an uninfected control (not recorded which).

This clonotype has a count of ten or more. The chain combines TRBV7-2 with TRBJ2-2; D might be TRBD1 or TRBD2, each matching 6 bases. The CDR3 is made up of 12 amino acids. Germline CDR1 reads SGHTA; CDR2 reads FQGNSA. V lost 10 bases and J lost 6, with 12 bases in between. The CDR3 sequence is CATPRGAGELFF. CDR3 DNA sequence: TGTGCCACGCCGAGGGGGGCCGGGGAGCTGTTTTTT.

In this sample, this clonotype turned up many times. The J gene is TRBJ2-4, the V gene TRBV6-6; tentatively, D is TRBD1 (5 bases). CDR3 size: 16 residues. In germline, CDR1 is MNHNY, CDR2 SVGAGI (reference sequence). Trimming pared 4 bases from V and 0 bases from J, leaving 13 bases between. CDR3 amino acids: CASSSMTALAKNIQYF. CDR3 nucleotides: TGTGCCAGCAGTTCGATGACAGCTCTAGCCAAAAACATTCAGTACTTC.

This chain connects TRBV21-1 to TRBJ1-1. TRBV21-1 constitutes a pseudogene. The CDR3 length is 13 residues. CDR3 bases: TGTGCCAGCAGCAAAGTCGGGTTGTGTGAAGCTTTCTTT. It codes for CASSKVGLCEAFF.

This clonotype was found a few times. The chain is built from TRBV29-1 and TRBJ2-1, with D tentatively TRBD2 (6 bases). The germline V and J ends were trimmed by 5 bases and 8 bases, with 13 bases remaining between them. There are 12 residues in the CDR3. Germline V gene sequence: CDR1 SQVTM, CDR2 ANQGSEA. The CDR3 protein is CSVRTTRDEQFF. In nucleotides, the CDR3 is TGCAGCGTTAGGACTACTAGGGATGAGCAGTTCTTC.

The chain carries TRBV10-3 and TRBJ1-2, with a tentative D call TRBD1 (5 bases). Trimming cost V 6 bases and J 1 base, with 9 bases left between them. The CDR3 extends over 13 amino acids. Germline CDR1 ENHRY, CDR2 SYGVKD. The CDR3 sequence: CAISLDSNYGYTF. CDR3 bases: TGTGCCATCAGCCTTGACAGTAACTATGGCTACACCTTC.

The chain uses TRBV28 and TRBJ2-3; weak D call: TRBD2 (6 bases). The CDR3 is made up of 15 amino acids. V dropped 5 bases and J dropped 0 bases, with 12 bases sitting between them. Germline assignment: CDR1 MDHEN and CDR2 SYDVKM. CDR3 sequence: CASSPGGTSTDTQYF. DNA for the CDR3: TGTGCCAGCAGTCCAGGCGGGACTAGCACAGATACGCAGTATTTT. The full variable domain, completed using reference TRBV28 and TRBJ2-3, is DVKVTQSSRYLVKRTGEKVFLECVQDMDHENMFWYRQDPGLGLRLIYFSYDVKMKEKGDIPEGYSVSREKKERFSLILESASTNQTSMYLCASSPGGTSTDTQYFGPGTRLTVL.

The sample holds a few counts of this clonotype. The V gene is TRBV27, the J gene TRBJ2-1; 7 positions match TRBD2. CDR1 MNHEY and CDR2 SMNVEV come from the germline V gene (reference sequence). The junction had 3 bases not matched to a gene; V was cut back by 1 base and J by 0 bases. This CDR3 has 16 amino acids. The CDR3 reads CASSLFGGGSYNEQFF. DNA for the CDR3: TGTGCCAGCAGTTTATTCGGCGGGGGCTCCTACAATGAGCAGTTCTTC.

The gene calls are TRBV29-1 and TRBJ2-7, with a tentative D call TRBD1 (7 bases). The CDR3 is 15 residues long. The V gene lost 6 bases and the J gene lost 7 bases, with 25 bases spanning the gap. CDR1 and CDR2 from the germline V gene are SQVTM and ANQGSEA. CDR3 in amino acids: CSVTIGGQGGNEQYF. The CDR3 nucleotides are TGCAGCGTCACCATTGGGGGGCAGGGGGGCAATGAGCAGTACTTC.

This clonotype was counted between two and nine times. The rearrangement joins TRBV2 to TRBJ2-1, with D perhaps assigned TRBD1 or TRBD2 (6 bases each). V shed 10 bases and J shed 0 bases, with 16 bases lying between them. Germline loops: CDR1 SNHLY, CDR2 FYNNEI. The CDR3 spans 15 residues. CDR3 amino acids: CATNREASSYNEQFF. The CDR3 nucleotides are TGTGCCACCAACAGGGAGGCGAGCTCCTACAATGAGCAGTTCTTC.

This clonotype was found many times. The V and J genes are TRBV7-2 and TRBJ2-3; 8 positions agree with TRBD1. The ends lost 3 bases at V and 5 bases at J; junction bases unmatched: 10. The CDR3 extends over 16 amino acids. The germline gives CDR1 SGHTA, CDR2 FQGNSA. The CDR3 spells CASSLFSGGSRDTQYF. The CDR3 DNA reads TGTGCCAGCAGCTTGTTCTCAGGGGGCTCGAGAGATACGCAGTATTTT.

The chain couples TRBV28 to TRBJ2-5; 7 positions agree with TRBD2. Losses at the gene ends were 3 bases for V and 6 bases for J; bases not matched to a gene: 4. CDR1 is MDHEN, CDR2 SYDVKM, per germline. This CDR3 contains 13 residues. In nucleotides, the CDR3 is TGTGCCAGCAGTTTTTCTAGCGGAAAGACCCAGTACTTC. It specifies CASSFSSGKTQYF.

This clonotype occurred a few times. The chain combines TRBV7-2 with TRBJ1-5; the match to TRBD1 covers 7 bases. This CDR3 contains 15 residues. The ends lost 5 bases at V and 1 base at J; junction bases unmatched: 5. Per the germline V gene, CDR1 is SGHTA and CDR2 is FQGNSA. The CDR3: CASSAQGQSNQPQHF. Written as DNA, the CDR3 is TGTGCCAGCAGCGCCCAGGGACAGAGCAATCAGCCCCAGCATTTT.

The chain joins TRBV6-5 to TRBJ1-1, with unresolved D. CDR1 and CDR2 from the germline V gene are MNHEY and SVGAGI. Trimming left V 9 bases short and J 0 bases short, with 11 bases between. The CDR3 extends over 13 amino acids. The CDR3 reads CASYSGMNTEAFF. The CDR3 DNA follows: TGTGCCAGTTACTCAGGTATGAACACTGAAGCTTTCTTT.

There are many counts of this clonotype. V is TRBV7-6 and J is TRBJ2-6; D is ambiguous. This CDR3 has 15 amino acids. The germline V gene has CDR1 SGHVS and CDR2 FNYEAQ. V lost 1 base, J lost 8 bases, and 12 bases lay in between. This CDR3 is CASSLGSLSPNVLTF. CDR3 DNA: TGTGCCAGCAGCTTAGGGTCCCTAAGTCCCAACGTCCTGACTTTC.

This clonotype was observed a handful of times. The genes are TRBV10-3 and TRBJ2-1; 9 bases are shared with TRBD2. There are 14 residues in the CDR3. The V gene's germline CDR1 is ENHRY and CDR2 SYGVKD. With V trimmed by 7 bases and J by 7 bases, 8 bases remained unmatched. CDR3 DNA: TGTGCCATCACCTCGGGACTAGCTTCAAATGAGCAGTTCTTC. Amino acids: CAITSGLASNEQFF.

This clonotype was counted ten times or more. The J gene is TRBJ1-1, the V gene TRBV6-5; D is possibly TRBD1 (6 bases). Germline V gene sequence: CDR1 MNHEY, CDR2 SVGAGI. The V gene lost 2 bases and the J gene lost 4 bases, with 14 bases spanning the gap. CDR3 length equals 15 residues. CDR3 loop: CASSYGGGLGTEAFF. CDR3 DNA: TGTGCCAGCAGTTACGGGGGGGGGCTCGGCACTGAAGCTTTCTTT.

This clonotype occurred many times. The chain joins TRBV7-9 to TRBJ2-1; D gene unclear. The CDR3 runs 11 residues. The V gene lost 2 bases and the J gene lost 9 bases, with 5 bases spanning the gap. Germline V gene data show CDR1 as SEHNR and CDR2 as FQNEAQ (reference sequence). CDR3 bases: TGTGCCAGCAGCTTATCGTTTGAGCAGTTCTTC. This gives the protein CASSLSFEQFF.

This clonotype was detected only a few times. This chain connects TRBV11-2 to TRBJ2-7, with D possibly matching TRBD2 (6 bases). CDR1 and CDR2 from the germline V gene are SGHAT and FQNNGV. Trimming took 5 bases from V and 2 from J, leaving 19 bases between them. This CDR3 has 16 amino acids. CDR3 DNA: TGTGCCAGCAGCCCGAGAACCGGGACTCTAACCTACGAGCAGTACTTC. This gives the protein CASSPRTGTLTYEQYF.

The sample holds a few counts of this clonotype. The chain links TRBV28 to TRBJ2-7, with TRBD1 as a possible D gene (5 bases). CDR3 length: 14 residues. The ends were cut back, 4 bases at V and 1 base at J, with 11 bases in the middle. CDR1 is MDHEN, CDR2 SYDVKM, per germline. This CDR3 is CASSWTDISYEQYF. The CDR3 DNA follows: TGTGCCAGCAGTTGGACGGACATTTCCTACGAGCAGTACTTC.

The chain employs TRBV27 and TRBJ2-1; 8 bases align to TRBD2. Germline loops: CDR1 MNHEY, CDR2 SMNVEV (reference sequence). With 6 bases clipped from V and 7 bases from J, the junction kept 11 bases outside the gene matches. The CDR3 is made up of 15 amino acids. Here the CDR3 reads CASSQYRTSSNEQFF. The CDR3 DNA reads as TGTGCCAGCAGCCAGTACCGGACTAGCTCGAATGAGCAGTTCTTC.

This clonotype occurred many times. The chain couples TRBV28 to TRBJ2-7; D uncertain. Germline loops: CDR1 MDHEN, CDR2 SYDVKM. Trimming shortened V by 6 bases and J by 2 bases, and 17 bases separated the two germline ends. The CDR3 has 15 amino acids. CDR3 loop: CASSNWPLFPYEQYF. The CDR3 DNA sequence: TGTGCCAGCAGCAATTGGCCGTTATTCCCCTACGAGCAGTACTTC.

The sample holds many counts of this clonotype. The chain combines TRBV6-5 with TRBJ2-6, with D uncertain. The CDR3 sequence is 13 residues long. Trimming shortened V by 5 bases and J by 4 bases, and 6 bases separated the two germline ends. Germline V CDR1 and CDR2: MNHEY, SVGAGI. The CDR3 here is CASSLDGANVLTF. CDR3 bases: TGTGCCAGCAGTCTTGACGGGGCCAACGTCCTGACTTTC.

This clonotype came up many times. This sequence joins TRBV7-8 and TRBJ2-1; 7 nucleotides match TRBD1. The germline V gene encodes CDR1 SGHVS and CDR2 FQNEAQ. The CDR3 runs 13 residues. J was trimmed by 9 bases and V by 3 bases; bases with no gene match: 5. As DNA, the CDR3 is TGTGCCAGCAGCTTCTCAGGGGGTAGTGAGCAGTTCTTC. Translated: CASSFSGGSEQFF.

There are a few counts of this clonotype. V is TRBV2 and J is TRBJ2-2; D may be TRBD2 (6 bases). CDR3 length: 13 amino acids. The V and J ends lost 5 bases and 6 bases respectively, with 10 bases between them. CDR1 SNHLY and CDR2 FYNNEI come from the germline V gene. CDR3 in amino acids: CASSSSVPGELFF. The CDR3 nucleotides read TGTGCCAGCAGTTCTAGCGTCCCCGGGGAGCTGTTTTTT.

V gene TRBV11-2 combines with J gene TRBJ2-7, with 10 positions matching TRBD2. CDR1 is SGHAT and CDR2 is FQNNGV in the germline V gene. The V gene end was trimmed by 4 bases and the J gene end by 2 bases; junction bases not matched to a gene: 5. This CDR3 region has 15 residues. The CDR3 DNA reads TGTGCCAGCAGCTCCGGGACTAGCGAGACCTACGAGCAGTACTTC. Translation: CASSSGTSETYEQYF.

The J gene is TRBJ2-7, the V gene TRBV12-3 or TRBV12-4; 7 positions agree with TRBD2. CDR3 length: 14 residues. The V and J ends lost 5 bases and 5 bases, in that order; junction bases with no gene match: 9. CDR3 DNA: TGTGCCAGCAGTCTCCTCGGGGGGTCCCACGAGCAGTACTTC. Residues: CASSLLGGSHEQYF.

This clonotype was seen a few times. The chain employs TRBV6-6 and TRBJ1-4; D possibly corresponds to TRBD1 (5 bases). The CDR3 totals 14 residues. V was shortened by 7 bases and J by 5 bases, with 14 bases between the two germline ends. CDR1 is MNHNY and CDR2 is SVGAGI in the germline V gene (reference sequence). CDR3 nucleotides: TGTGCCAGCAACCGAGGGACGGTCAATGAAAAACTGTTTTTT. It specifies CASNRGTVNEKLFF.

This clonotype has only a few counts. The rearrangement uses TRBV12-3 or TRBV12-4 and TRBJ1-5, with 7 bases matching TRBD1. Trimming removed 0 bases from V and 6 bases from J; junction bases left unmatched: 5. The CDR3 has 15 residues. In nucleotides, the CDR3 is TGTGCCAGCAGTTTAGCCAGGGGGGACAGTCAGCCCCAGCATTTT. It specifies CASSLARGDSQPQHF.

The gene calls are TRBV2 and TRBJ2-7; 9 bases map to TRBD1. CDR3 length equals 15 residues. The junction had 9 bases not matched to a gene; V was cut back by 3 bases and J by 6 bases. From germline, CDR1 is SNHLY and CDR2 FYNNEI. The DNA for the CDR3 is TGTGCCAGCAGTGATTTAGGACAGGGGACAGTCGAGCAGTACTTC. Its translation is CASSDLGQGTVEQYF.

This clonotype is medium-sized. This chain joins TRBV6-2 or TRBV6-3 and TRBJ2-1; tentative D call: TRBD1 (5 bases). Trimming cost V 0 bases and J 4 bases, with 16 bases left between them. This CDR3 comprises 17 residues. The germline V gene has CDR1 MNHEY and CDR2 SVGEGT. The CDR3 here is CASSYSSPQGIYNEQFF. In DNA, the CDR3 is TGTGCCAGCAGTTACTCCTCACCGCAGGGTATATACAATGAGCAGTTCTTC.

The chain links TRBV11-2 to TRBJ2-2; D is perhaps TRBD2 (6 bases). CDR3 length: 16 amino acids. V lost 1 base and J lost 5, with 14 bases in between. Germline V gives CDR1 SGHAT, CDR2 FQNNGV. The CDR3 loop reads CASSLVSGGRTGELFF. The CDR3 coding sequence is TGTGCCAGCAGCTTAGTATCCGGGGGTCGGACCGGGGAGCTGTTTTTT.